A single sample is the source of the 4 T cell receptor beta chains below, sequenced in a study of graft-versus-host responses after intestinal transplantation. The antigens these receptors bind are not known. Method: immunoSEQ multiplex PCR; TCRdb's copy keeps in-frame clones and lacks some. The repertoire holds roughly 120,000 clones, 90% seen once, with over 0.15% in the top ten. This specimen consisted of unstimulated CD4+ T cells sorted from spleen or lymph node cells, obtained before intestinal transplant. These receptors were taken from a human donor who received an intestinal transplant.

The chain recombines TRBV7-9 with TRBJ1-3; D gene unclear. V lost 1 base to trimming and J lost 0 bases, with 10 bases between them. The germline gives CDR1 SEHNR, CDR2 FQNEAQ (reference sequence). This CDR3 is built from 16 residues. CDR3 sequence (DNA): TGTGCCAGCAGCTTAGTACGGGGTTCCTCTGGAAACACCATATATTTT. Its protein product is CASSLVRGSSGNTIYF.

The chain has TRBV27 and TRBJ2-5; 7 nucleotides line up with TRBD2. The length of the CDR3 is 16 residues. After removal of 4 bases from V and 5 bases from J, the junction contained 13 bases not matched to a gene. Per germline, CDR1 MNHEY and CDR2 SMNVEV (reference sequence). This chain's CDR3 is CASSYSASGLGETQYF. The CDR3 bases are TGTGCCAGCAGTTATTCGGCTAGCGGCCTCGGGGAGACCCAGTACTTC.

V gene TRBV6-6 combines with J gene TRBJ2-1, with 11 positions matching TRBD2. This CDR3 has 15 residues. Germline CDR1 MNHNY, CDR2 SVGAGI (reference sequence). With V trimmed by 3 bases and J by 8 bases, 6 bases remained unmatched. The CDR3 spells CASSYSGRAGDEQFF. The CDR3 DNA sequence: TGTGCCAGCAGTTATAGCGGGAGGGCCGGCGATGAGCAGTTCTTC.

This clone was seen a few times. The chain has TRBV5-1 and TRBJ1-1, with 8 bases that match TRBD1. V lost 3 bases, J lost 4 bases, and 5 bases stayed unmatched. CDR3 length: 14 amino acids. Germline V CDR1 and CDR2: SGHRS, YFSETQ. For the CDR3, the DNA is TGCGCCAGCAGCTCTAGGACAGGGACCACTGAAGCTTTCTTT. Its protein product is CASSSRTGTTEAFF.